The next 7 T cell receptor beta chains were all read from a single sample in a study of lymphopenia after photon versus proton radiotherapy. Assay used: immunoSEQ multiplex PCR; TCRdb lists only in-frame clones, some missing. The sample records around 160,000 clones, more than 85% being singletons. Sequenced material: peripheral blood, taken from a patient treated with photon-based radiotherapy. The source is a man aged 45-65 years with gastric cancer.

The rearrangement joins TRBV5-4 to TRBJ2-1, with TRBD2 matching over 7 bases. The CDR3 totals 14 residues. Per the germline V gene, CDR1 is SGHNT and CDR2 is YYREEE (reference sequence). The J segment lost 4 bases and the V segment lost 5 bases, leaving 6 bases of the junction unmatched. The CDR3 DNA sequence: TGTGCCAGCAGGCCGACTAGCATATACAATGAGCAGTTCTTC. Its protein product is CASRPTSIYNEQFF.

This chain connects TRBV4-1 to TRBJ2-1, with D possibly TRBD2 on 6 matching bases. This CDR3 spans 15 amino acids. The V end lost 1 base, the J end lost 4 bases, and 11 bases lay between the germline ends. Looked up from germline, CDR1 is MGHRA and CDR2 is YSYEKL. The CDR3 DNA sequence: TGCGCCAGCAGCCAAGCTTCTAGCGAGTACAATGAGCAGTTCTTC. Its protein is CASSQASSEYNEQFF.

The chain joins TRBV5-1 to TRBJ2-7, with D unclear. The V gene lost 3 bases and the J gene lost 0 bases, with 10 bases spanning the gap. This CDR3 comprises 14 residues. Germline loops: CDR1 SGHRS, CDR2 YFSETQ. CDR3 region: CASSSQTSSYEQYF. CDR3 DNA: TGCGCCAGCAGCTCCCAGACATCCTCCTACGAGCAGTACTTC. The full variable domain, rest sourced from reference TRBV5-1 and TRBJ2-7, is KAGVTQTPRYLIKTRGQQVTLSCSPISGHRSVSWYQQTPGQGLQFLFEYFSETQRNKGNFPGRFSGRQFSNSRSEMNVSTLELGDSALYLCASSSQTSSYEQYFGPGTRLTVT.

The chain employs TRBV14 and TRBJ2-2; D call uncertain. The CDR3 is 13 residues long. CDR1 is SGHDN and CDR2 is FVKESK in the germline V gene. With 1 base removed from V and 5 bases from J, the gap between germline ends came to 5 bases. The CDR3 region is CASSQAATGELFF. The CDR3 DNA reads as TGTGCCAGCAGCCAAGCGGCTACCGGGGAGCTGTTTTTT. Full variable domain (rest looked up from reference TRBV14 and TRBJ2-2): EAGVTQFPSHSVIEKGQTVTLRCDPISGHDNLYWYRRVMGKEIKFLLHFVKESKQDESGMPNNRFLAERTGGTYSTLKVQPAELEDSGVYFCASSQAATGELFFGEGSRLTVL.

V is TRBV10-2 and J is TRBJ1-4, with a weak D call TRBD1 (5 bases). Germline lookup yields CDR1 WSHSY and CDR2 SAAADI. The CDR3 loop spans 13 amino acids. V shed 10 bases and J shed 10 bases, with 19 bases lying between them. The CDR3 nucleotides are TGCGCCACCTCCGGGGCCCGCAACGGAAAACTGTTTTTT. Its translation is CATSGARNGKLFF.

This clone was counted a few times. V is TRBV7-2 and J is TRBJ1-1, with TRBD1 identical over 7 bases. Trimming removed 2 bases from V and 10 bases from J; junction bases left unmatched: 10. The germline V gene encodes CDR1 SGHTA and CDR2 FQGNSA. The CDR3 is 14 residues long. In nucleotides, the CDR3 is TGTGCCAGCAGCTTATGGGGACAGCTGGGGGGAGCTTTCTTT. As protein: CASSLWGQLGGAFF. The complete variable domain, with remaining parts taken from reference TRBV7-2 and TRBJ1-1, reads GAGVSQSPSNKVTEKGKDVELRCDPISGHTALYWYRQSLGQGLEFLIYFQGNSAPDKSGLPSDRFSAERTGGSVSTLTIQRTQQEDSAVYLCASSLWGQLGGAFFGQGTRLTVV.

The rearrangement links TRBV5-6 to TRBJ1-5, with 10 positions matching TRBD1. Germline loops: CDR1 SGHDT, CDR2 YYEEEE. The CDR3 runs to 15 residues. Trimming cost V 4 bases and J 6 bases; bases outside gene matches: 7. The CDR3 DNA is TGTGCCAGCAGCGCGTGGACAGGGGGAGGTCAGCCCCAGCATTTT. This gives the protein CASSAWTGGGQPQHF. Complete variable domain (other parts from reference TRBV5-6 and TRBJ1-5): DAGVTQSPTHLIKTRGQQVTLRCSPKSGHDTVSWYQQALGQGPQFIFQYYEEEERQRGNFPDRFSGHQFPNYSSELNVNALLLGDSALYLCASSAWTGGGQPQHFGDGTRLSIL.